This T cell receptor (beta chain) was profiled in a study of shared clonotypes between healthy human individuals. Study-level information: Donors had three CD4 naive, three CD4 memory, two CD8 naive and one CD8 memory plate apiece.

CD45RO-negative, CCR7-positively selected cells formed the naive CD8 fraction, excluding terminally differentiated effector memory CD45RA+ cells. CDR1 is SGHNT and CDR2 is YENEEA in the germline V gene. The CDR3 runs to 13 residues. J gave up 3 bases and V 5 bases, and 3 bases lay outside the gene matches. For this clone: The antigen remains unidentified. At the DNA level, this CDR3 is encoded by other sequences in the same sample as well.

Study-wide findings and caveats: Larger estimated richness was generally recorded for naive subsets relative to memory subsets.

Under the authors' procedure: Junction-only immunoSEQ data arrived without quality scores, meaning filtering differed. Profiled with immunoSEQ multiplex PCR; TCRdb holds only in-frame clones, not every one. That table is the source of V, J and clone size, and D and trimming were worked out from the DNA. The sample comprises under 850,000 clones, over 90% of which are singletons, and about 25% rests with the top ten. The receptor was derived from a man aged 25 to 40 in good health. V and J are TRBV11-3 and TRBJ2-7, with 8 bases lining up with TRBD1. Source material: naive CD8+ T cells sorted from blood. CDR3 DNA sequence: TGTGCCAGCAGCCCAGGACAGGGCTACGAGCAGTACTTC. It is translated as CASSPGQGYEQYF.